Shown below are 3 T cell receptor beta chains from a single sample sequenced in a study of cytomegalovirus exposure and HLA in healthy donors. PCR used 60 Vbeta primers and 13 Jbeta primers. The table came from immunoSEQ multiplex PCR; TCRdb's copy has only in-frame clones and leaves some out. The sample has around 160,000 clones, around 79% seen once. The source material was PBMCs. The receptors were gathered from a man aged 45 to 65 in good health and CMV-seropositive.

This clone was counted a few times. The chain links TRBV28 to TRBJ2-1; no reliable D call. This CDR3 has 11 amino acids. CDR1 is MDHEN, CDR2 SYDVKM, per germline. V was shortened by 3 bases and J by 9 bases, with 6 bases between the two germline ends. CDR3 protein: CASSFPGEQFF. CDR3 DNA: TGTGCCAGCAGTTTCCCAGGTGAGCAGTTCTTC.

The chain uses TRBV14 and TRBJ1-2, with 7 nucleotides matching TRBD1. J was trimmed by 4 bases and V by 4 bases; bases with no gene match: 3. The CDR3 consists of 13 residues. CDR1 SGHDN and CDR2 FVKESK come from the germline V gene. In nucleotides, the CDR3 is TGTGCCAGCAGCCCGGGACAGAGCTATGGCTACACCTTC. It yields the protein CASSPGQSYGYTF.

This chain joins TRBV29-1 and TRBJ2-3; D is possibly TRBD1 (5 bases). The CDR3 consists of 14 residues. Germline loops: CDR1 SQVTM, CDR2 ANQGSEA. V lost 2 bases, J lost 0 bases, and 9 bases lay in between. The CDR3 loop is CSVEMGPSTDTQYF. The CDR3 bases are TGCAGCGTTGAAATGGGGCCCAGCACAGATACGCAGTATTTT.